What follows are 22 T cell receptor beta chains derived from one specimen sequenced in a study of PD-1 blockade in classical Hodgkin lymphoma. Time point indicated: cycle 4 day 1 (C4D1), after 6 weeks of nivolumab. Each and every patient relapsed after autologous stem cell transplantation, and patients got differing brentuximab vedotin exposure. Here immunoSEQ multiplex PCR was the method, and the copy in TCRdb shows in-frame clones only, minus some. The data contain just under 65,000 clones, about 90% of them singletons. The specimen comprised peripheral blood mononuclear cells (PBMCs), sampled before the fourth cycle of nivolumab. Receptors were obtained from a human donor with classical Hodgkin lymphoma.

V gene TRBV19 combines with J gene TRBJ2-3; D might be TRBD2 (6 bases). The ends were cut back, 5 bases at V and 3 bases at J, with 15 bases in the middle. CDR3 length: 15 amino acids. In germline, CDR1 is LNHDA, CDR2 SQIVND (reference sequence). The chain's CDR3 is CASSLSRGITDTQYF. DNA of the CDR3: TGTGCCAGTAGTTTGTCACGGGGGATAACAGATACGCAGTATTTT.

The V call is TRBV7-9, the J call TRBJ1-2; weak D call: TRBD1 (5 bases). CDR1 and CDR2 (germline): SEHNR, FQNEAQ (reference sequence). The V and J ends lost 5 bases and 5 bases respectively, with 9 bases between them. The CDR3 length is 12 residues. DNA for the CDR3: TGTGCCAGCAGCGGGGGTCGGTATGGCTACACCTTC. It yields the protein CASSGGRYGYTF. Full variable domain (missing parts from reference TRBV7-9 and TRBJ1-2): DTGVSQNPRHKITKRGQNVTFRCDPISEHNRLYWYRQTLGQGPEFLTYFQNEAQLEKSRLLSDRFSAERPKGSFSTLEIQRTEQGDSAMYLCASSGGRYGYTFGSGTRLTVV.

The rearrangement uses TRBV2 and TRBJ1-1; D unclear. Germline V gene lookup returns CDR1 SNHLY and CDR2 FYNNEI. The V and J ends lost 11 bases and 8 bases respectively, with 15 bases between them. The CDR3 spans 11 residues. CDR3 DNA sequence: TGTGCCGGCCCGTGGGGTTTCGAAGCTTTCTTT. It codes for CAGPWGFEAFF.

The chain is built from TRBV7-8 and TRBJ2-3; D is ambiguous. Germline V CDR1 and CDR2: SGHVS, FQNEAQ. The CDR3 is made up of 14 amino acids. Trimming removed 5 bases at V and 7 bases at J, with 16 bases between. For the CDR3, the DNA is TGTGCCAGCAGCCGTAGAGTAAACGGTTATACGCAGTATTTT. Translation gives CASSRRVNGYTQYF.

The chain has TRBV4-1 and TRBJ1-5; D remains unclear. The CDR3 spans 18 residues. Per germline, CDR1 MGHRA and CDR2 YSYEKL. The V gene lost 0 bases and the J gene lost 7 bases, with 22 bases spanning the gap. The CDR3 sequence: CASSQDLFQTANGQPQHF. For the CDR3, the DNA is TGCGCCAGCAGCCAAGATCTCTTCCAGACCGCCAACGGCCAGCCCCAGCATTTT.

The rearrangement links TRBV5-6 to TRBJ1-1, with TRBD1 identical over 9 bases. After removal of 2 bases from V and 8 bases from J, the junction contained 7 bases not matched to a gene. This CDR3 comprises 14 residues. CDR1 and CDR2 from the germline V gene are SGHDT and YYEEEE. DNA of the CDR3: TGTGCCAGCAGCTTTATGACTGGGACAGGGGAAGCTTTCTTT. Protein: CASSFMTGTGEAFF.

In the case of this clone: The sample holds other DNA sequences that translate to the same CDR3. The rearrangement uses TRBV6-1 and TRBJ1-2, with D unclear. Deletions cut 3 bases from V and 3 bases from J, with 5 bases between. Germline-derived CDR1 and CDR2 are MNHNS and SASEGT. There are 12 residues in the CDR3. The CDR3 loop is CASSEADYGYTF. The CDR3, as DNA: TGTGCCAGCAGTGAGGCCGACTATGGCTACACCTTC.

DNA for the CDR3: TGTGCCAGCAGCCGGCGGCTGATGCTAGCGGGGGTTAGAAATGAGCAGTTCTTC. It specifies CASSRRLMLAGVRNEQFF. The chain carries TRBV11-1 and TRBJ2-1; TRBD2 agrees at 10 bases. Germline V gene lookup returns CDR1 SGHAT and CDR2 FQDESV (reference sequence). V shed 5 bases and J 7 bases; nucleotides not matched to a gene: 17. CDR3 length equals 18 residues.

V usage is TRBV23-1 and J usage is TRBJ2-5, with a tentative D call TRBD2 (7 bases). TRBV23-1 is treated as an ORF (open reading frame) with a function not yet certain. This CDR3 is built from 17 residues. V dropped 7 bases and J dropped 7 bases, with 28 bases sitting between them. DNA of the CDR3: TGCGCCAGCATTTCTCCCTTAAGGGGGGGGCATCACGTGACCCAGTACTTC. It encodes CASISPLRGGHHVTQYF.

This clone is a singleton in its sample. The genes are TRBV30 and TRBJ1-1; D is undetermined. Germline V gives CDR1 GTSNPN, CDR2 SVGIG (reference sequence). Trimming removed 1 base from V and 1 base from J, with 10 bases in between. The CDR3 is 14 amino acids. CDR3 region: CAWSASRKNTEAFF. CDR3 DNA: TGTGCCTGGAGTGCCTCCCGGAAGAACACTGAAGCTTTCTTT.

The V gene is TRBV2, the J gene TRBJ1-2; no definite D call. CDR3 length: 13 amino acids. With 8 bases removed from V and 1 base from J, the gap between germline ends came to 11 bases. The V gene's germline CDR1 is SNHLY and CDR2 FYNNEI. In DNA, the CDR3 is TGTGCCAGCGAACAGTCGTATAACTATGGCTACACCTTC. Encoded protein: CASEQSYNYGYTF.

This rearrangement joins TRBV27 to TRBJ2-2; no definite D call. The germline V and J ends were trimmed by 6 bases and 4 bases, with 9 bases remaining between them. CDR1 is MNHEY, CDR2 SMNVEV, per germline (reference sequence). This CDR3 has 13 amino acids. CDR3 in DNA: TGTGCCAGCAGCCTCGGATTCACCGGGGAGCTGTTTTTT. Amino acid sequence: CASSLGFTGELFF.

The rearrangement joins TRBV28 to TRBJ2-7; maybe TRBD1 (6 bases). V was pared by 9 bases and J by 4 bases, with 13 bases between. Germline CDR1 reads MDHEN; CDR2 reads SYDVKM. CDR3 length: 12 amino acids. Written as DNA, the CDR3 is TGTGCCAGTACAGGGCTAGGGTACGAGCAGTACTTC. Amino acids: CASTGLGYEQYF.

The chain combines TRBV2 with TRBJ1-6, with 9 bases identical to TRBD1. Losses at the gene ends were 5 bases for V and 4 bases for J; bases not matched to a gene: 3. This CDR3 is 15 amino acids long. Germline loops: CDR1 SNHLY, CDR2 FYNNEI. The CDR3 loop is CASSYGTGYNSPLHF. CDR3 coding DNA: TGTGCCAGCAGTTACGGGACAGGGTATAATTCACCCCTCCACTTT.

The CDR3 spells CASSSPWVDEKLFF. The CDR3 DNA follows: TGTGCCAGCAGCTCGCCCTGGGTCGATGAAAAACTGTTTTTT. The rearrangement joins TRBV7-9 to TRBJ1-4, with D unclear. This CDR3 spans 14 amino acids. Trimming pared 4 bases from V and 6 bases from J, leaving 12 bases between. CDR1 and CDR2 (germline): SEHNR, FQNEAQ (reference sequence).

CDR3: CASSEWQNTEAFF. The CDR3 nucleotides are TGCGCCAGCAGTGAATGGCAGAACACTGAAGCTTTCTTT. The rearrangement links TRBV10-1 to TRBJ1-1; no clear D. Germline-derived CDR1 and CDR2 are WNHNN and SYGVQD (reference sequence). This CDR3 contains 13 residues. Trimming removed 3 bases at V and 1 base at J, with 6 bases between.

The rearrangement joins TRBV28 to TRBJ1-5; 7 bases are a match to TRBD1. V shed 4 bases, J shed 6 bases, and the junction held 9 bases outside the gene matches. CDR3 length: 15 residues. In germline, CDR1 is MDHEN, CDR2 SYDVKM. CDR3 sequence (DNA): TGTGCCAGCAGTTCAGGGGGGGGCGCGGGTCAGCCCCAGCATTTT. It translates to CASSSGGGAGQPQHF.

V gene TRBV7-2 combines with J gene TRBJ2-5; D not resolved. V was shortened by 5 bases and J by 5 bases, with 12 bases between the two germline ends. CDR3 length: 13 amino acids. Germline V gene lookup returns CDR1 SGHTA and CDR2 FQGNSA. This chain's CDR3 is CASSKNIGETQYF. In DNA, the CDR3 is TGTGCCAGCAGCAAGAACATCGGGGAGACCCAGTACTTC.

V usage is TRBV6-6 and J usage is TRBJ2-7; no reliable D call. The CDR3 extends over 11 amino acids. Germline-derived CDR1 and CDR2 are MNHNY and SVGAGI (reference sequence). Trimming took 4 bases from V and 7 from J, leaving 8 bases between them. In nucleotides, the CDR3 is TGTGCCAGCAGTTCCAAGGCGGAGCAGTACTTC. It translates to CASSSKAEQYF.

The J gene is TRBJ1-1, the V gene TRBV2; D ambiguous. Trimming took 4 bases from V and 4 from J, leaving 13 bases between them. CDR1 and CDR2 (germline): SNHLY, FYNNEI. The length of the CDR3 is 14 residues. This CDR3 is CASSGRSMGTEAFF. CDR3 DNA sequence: TGTGCCAGCAGTGGGCGGTCCATGGGCACTGAAGCTTTCTTT.

The chain couples TRBV6-5 to TRBJ1-5; no reliable D call. V dropped 0 bases and J dropped 6 bases, with 12 bases sitting between them. Germline loops: CDR1 MNHEY, CDR2 SVGAGI. The CDR3 contains 15 residues. The CDR3 DNA reads as TGTGCCAGCAGTTACTCGCCGACCTCCAGTCAGCCCCAGCATTTT. Amino acid sequence: CASSYSPTSSQPQHF.

This chain connects TRBV4-1 to TRBJ2-3; 8 bases match TRBD1. This CDR3 has 16 amino acids. Germline loops: CDR1 MGHRA, CDR2 YSYEKL. Germline trimming cut 3 bases from V and 6 bases from J; bases unmatched to any gene: 11. Here the CDR3 reads CASSQTDRDDGDTQYF. The CDR3 DNA reads as TGCGCCAGCAGCCAGACGGACAGGGACGATGGTGATACGCAGTATTTT.